Sequencing of this TCR beta chain was carried out in a study of CD8+ T cells in alopecia areata. Study-level points and caveats: In patients, TCRs were shared less clearly than in mice, and HLA may possibly be involved. Affected scalp, especially in alopecia totalis/universalis, had a higher clonality than normal scalp did.

About this clone: The target antigen is unknown. Within the sample, other DNA sequences also encode this same CDR3.

Peripheral blood samples and lesional scalp punch biopsies were obtained from alopecia areata patients. Extraction and reverse transcription of RNA yielded cDNA as the sequencing template. Assay used: immunoSEQ multiplex PCR; TCRdb lists only in-frame clones, some missing. The table shows 110,000 to 150,000 clones, with roughly 50% occurring only once. This TCR derives from a human donor with alopecia areata. Sequenced material: CD4+ T cells sorted from blood, taken at week 0.

CDR3 residues: CASSGGQGSGANVLTF. The CDR3 DNA sequence: TGCGCCAGCAGCGGGGGACAGGGGAGCGGGGCCAACGTCCTGACTTTC. The gene calls are TRBV5-1 and TRBJ2-6; 10 nucleotides match TRBD1. The CDR3 runs to 16 residues. V was clipped by 4 bases and J by 4 bases; unmatched bases: 5. Germline CDR1 and CDR2: SGHRS and YFSETQ.